These 11 T cell receptor beta chains share one sample of origin, sequenced in a study of cytomegalovirus exposure and HLA in healthy donors. Primers for the PCR totalled 60 Vbeta and 13 Jbeta. Data came from immunoSEQ multiplex PCR; TCRdb stores just in-frame clones and leaves some out. The data contain approximately 110,000 clones, over 15% of them singletons. Material for sequencing was PBMCs. The receptors originated from a woman aged 18-29 years in good health and CMV-seronegative.

This chain joins TRBV7-2 and TRBJ1-4; 12 bases map to TRBD1. This CDR3 has 15 residues. Germline values: CDR1 SGHTA, CDR2 FQGNSA. The V gene end was trimmed by 5 bases and the J gene end by 10 bases; junction bases not matched to a gene: 8. This chain's CDR3 is CASSVPGQGAGKLFF. CDR3 DNA: TGTGCCAGCAGCGTCCCGGGACAGGGGGCGGGAAAACTGTTTTTT.

J is TRBJ1-3 and V is TRBV28, with D possibly being TRBD1 (5 bases). The germline V gene encodes CDR1 MDHEN and CDR2 SYDVKM. V was clipped by 10 bases and J by 0 bases, with 13 bases between them. This CDR3 has 14 amino acids. The CDR3 DNA sequence: TGTGCCACCCCAGGGACTTTCTCTGGAAACACCATATATTTT. Its translation is CATPGTFSGNTIYF.

The chain links TRBV6-5 to TRBJ1-2; 9 bases align to TRBD1. The germline V gene has CDR1 MNHEY and CDR2 SVGAGI. The CDR3 spans 13 residues. V gave up 4 bases and J gave up 8 bases; unmatched junction bases: 5. CDR3 sequence reads: CASSWDRAWGYTF. Here the CDR3 DNA reads TGTGCCAGCAGTTGGGACAGGGCTTGGGGCTACACCTTC.

Only a few counts were recorded for this clone. This rearrangement joins TRBV28 to TRBJ1-4; 7 nucleotides align to TRBD1. Germline V CDR1 and CDR2: MDHEN, SYDVKM. The J segment lost 8 bases and the V segment lost 3 bases, leaving 6 bases of the junction unmatched. The CDR3 sequence is 14 residues long. The chain's CDR3 is CASSFGRGEEKLFF. The CDR3 nucleotides read TGTGCCAGCAGTTTCGGCAGGGGGGAAGAAAAACTGTTTTTT.

Only a few counts were recorded for this clone. The chain couples TRBV6-1 to TRBJ2-1, with TRBD1 as a possible D gene (5 bases). The V end was cut by 3 bases, the J end by 0 bases, with 9 bases between. This CDR3 is 15 amino acids long. The V gene's germline CDR1 is MNHNS and CDR2 SASEGT. The CDR3 sequence is CASSEWTNSYNEQFF. CDR3 sequence (DNA): TGTGCCAGCAGTGAGTGGACAAACTCCTACAATGAGCAGTTCTTC.

This clone has only a few counts. The CDR3 region is CASKWTGEVRDEQYF. CDR3 DNA sequence: TGTGCCAGCAAGTGGACAGGGGAGGTTCGGGACGAGCAGTACTTC. The chain uses TRBV6-5 and TRBJ2-7, with 9 bases identical to TRBD1. The germline V gene has CDR1 MNHEY and CDR2 SVGAGI. V was clipped by 7 bases and J by 5 bases; unmatched bases: 12. The CDR3 is 15 residues long.

This clone was observed a few times. This chain connects TRBV28 to TRBJ1-1, with D perhaps matching TRBD1 (5 bases). Germline V lookup: CDR1 MDHEN, CDR2 SYDVKM. The CDR3 length is 17 residues. The ends were cut back, 6 bases at V and 0 bases at J, with 20 bases in the middle. The DNA for the CDR3 is TGTGCCAGCAGCCCCCTCGGGGGGTTATCCATGAACACTGAAGCTTTCTTT. The encoded protein is CASSPLGGLSMNTEAFF.

Comments on this clone: A read error may be the cause here, since a much bigger clone is one base away. This chain connects TRBV5-6 to TRBJ2-7; 11 bases match TRBD1. The CDR3 sequence is 14 residues long. The J segment lost 3 bases and the V segment lost 3 bases, leaving 2 bases of the junction unmatched. The germline gives CDR1 SGHDT, CDR2 YYEEEE. CDR3 bases: TGTGCCAGCAGCTGGGGACAGGGGGACTACGAGCAGTACTTC. It translates to CASSWGQGDYEQYF. The variable domain in full, completed from reference TRBV5-6 and TRBJ2-7, reads DAGVTQSPTHLIKTRGQQVTLRCSPKSGHDTVSWYQQALGQGPQFIFQYYEEEERQRGNFPDRFSGHQFPNYSSELNVNALLLGDSALYLCASSWGQGDYEQYFGPGTRLTVT.

The chain employs TRBV14 and TRBJ1-2; 11 positions agree with TRBD1. The CDR3 contains 17 residues. Looked up from germline, CDR1 is SGHDN and CDR2 is FVKESK. With 0 bases clipped from V and 3 bases from J, the junction kept 6 bases outside the gene matches. CDR3 DNA: TGTGCCAGCAGCCAAGATCCCGGGACAGGGGGGGACTATGGCTACACCTTC. Protein: CASSQDPGTGGDYGYTF. Supplemented by reference TRBV14 and TRBJ1-2, the full variable domain reads EAGVTQFPSHSVIEKGQTVTLRCDPISGHDNLYWYRRVMGKEIKFLLHFVKESKQDESGMPNNRFLAERTGGTYSTLKVQPAELEDSGVYFCASSQDPGTGGDYGYTFGSGTRLTVV.

This clone was seen a handful of times. The chain combines TRBV27 with TRBJ1-5, with 8 bases matching TRBD1. Germline assignment: CDR1 MNHEY and CDR2 SMNVEV (reference sequence). This CDR3 is built from 13 residues. V shed 5 bases, J shed 7 bases, and the junction held 4 bases outside the gene matches. CDR3 coding DNA: TGTGCCAGCAGTACGACAGGGGACCAGCCCCAGCATTTT. Its translation is CASSTTGDQPQHF.

This clone was observed a few times. The genes are TRBV9 and TRBJ2-3; maybe TRBD1 (6 bases). V lost 2 bases, J lost 6 bases, and 22 bases lay in between. The germline gives CDR1 SGDLS, CDR2 YYNGEE. The CDR3 sequence is 17 residues long. The CDR3 region has the DNA TGTGCCAGCAGCGTGAGTGGGGGACAAGTGGTAGCGGATACGCAGTATTTT. Protein product: CASSVSGGQVVADTQYF. The whole variable domain, remainder taken from reference TRBV9 and TRBJ2-3, is DSGVTQTPKHLITATGQRVTLRCSPRSGDLSVYWYQQSLDQGLQFLIQYYNGEERAKGNILERFSAQQFPDLHSELNLSSLELGDSALYFCASSVSGGQVVADTQYFGPGTRLTVL.